This T cell receptor (beta chain) came from a study of beta chain features in type 1 diabetes. About the research overall: Age and gender were similar between patients and healthy donors, as were cell yields.

Study results and limitations: Sequencing from cDNA could over-represent high-TCR-expressing cells. Unsettled here was the matter of whether HLA type influences TCRB rearrangement.

Sorted populations were all over 95% pure. This CDR3 is built from 14 residues. The germline gives CDR1 SGDLS, CDR2 YYNGEE. The V gene end was trimmed by 6 bases and the J gene end by 1 base; junction bases not matched to a gene: 3. The study reverse transcribed the entire isolated RNA, so it sequenced expressed TCRB transcripts. Assay used: immunoSEQ multiplex PCR; TCRdb lists only in-frame clones, some missing. Among about 360,000 clones listed, 10% to 15% were seen once. In the case of this clone: What it binds is not known.

The chain couples TRBV9 to TRBJ1-2; TRBD1 agrees at 10 bases. This TCR was recovered from a man aged 18 to 29 in good health. The material sequenced was naive CD4+ T cells from blood. The CDR3 bases are TGTGCCAGCATGCGGACAGGGGGTAACTATGGCTACACCTTC. Its protein is CASMRTGGNYGYTF.